In this sample, the clone carrying this T cell receptor beta chain turned up a few times. PCR primers comprised 60 Vbeta and 13 Jbeta primers. The table came from immunoSEQ multiplex PCR; TCRdb's copy has only in-frame clones and leaves some out. The table lists about 98,000 clones, 60% to 75% of them singletons, with 0.95% to 1.5% in the top ten. This specimen comes from a study of cytomegalovirus exposure and HLA in healthy donors. The CDR3 is 15 amino acids. Germline loops: CDR1 SGHKS, CDR2 YYEKEE (reference sequence). V shed 2 bases and J shed 5 bases, with 16 bases lying between them. The chain links TRBV5-5 to TRBJ2-5, with TRBD2 as a possible D gene (7 bases). The TCR was taken from a female donor in good health and CMV-seronegative. Sequenced material: PBMCs. The CDR3 loop is CASSFGPGGRETQYF. The CDR3 bases are TGTGCCAGCAGCTTTGGCCCCGGGGGGCGGGAGACCCAGTACTTC.